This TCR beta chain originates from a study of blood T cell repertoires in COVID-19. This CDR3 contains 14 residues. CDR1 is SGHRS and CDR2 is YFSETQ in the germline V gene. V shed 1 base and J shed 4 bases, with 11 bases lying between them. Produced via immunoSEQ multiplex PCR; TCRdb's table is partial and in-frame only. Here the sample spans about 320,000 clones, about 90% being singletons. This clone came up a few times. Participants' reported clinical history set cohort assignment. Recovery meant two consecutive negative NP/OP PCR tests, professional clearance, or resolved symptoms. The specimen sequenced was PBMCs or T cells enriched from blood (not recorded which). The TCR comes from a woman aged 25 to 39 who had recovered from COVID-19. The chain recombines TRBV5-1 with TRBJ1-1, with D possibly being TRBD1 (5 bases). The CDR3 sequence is CASSLMRGGTEAFF. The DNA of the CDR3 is TGCGCCAGCAGCTTGATGCGGGGCGGCACTGAAGCTTTCTTT.